This T cell receptor beta chain is from a study of blood T cell repertoires in COVID-19. Study background: Specimens from acute and convalescent COVID-19 originated in the United States, Italy and Spain.

In this sample, this clone turned up once. Produced via immunoSEQ multiplex PCR; TCRdb's table is partial and in-frame only. The sample contains 80,000 to 100,000 clones, more than 80% of which appear only once. CDR3 size: 17 residues. Trimming left V 1 base short and J 2 bases short, with 17 bases between. Germline CDR1 is MDHEN and CDR2 is SYDVKM. The receptor's source is a woman aged 70-85 years with acute or convalescent COVID-19. The sequenced sample was peripheral blood. The chain recombines TRBV28 with TRBJ2-5; tentative D call: TRBD1 (6 bases). The CDR3 sequence: CASSLYGTSRLQETQYF. In nucleotides, the CDR3 is TGTGCCAGCAGTTTATACGGGACAAGTAGACTGCAAGAGACCCAGTACTTC.